The 4 T cell receptor beta chains in this list originate from one sample, sequenced in a study of T cell responses to AZD1222 COVID-19 vaccine. Profiling relied on immunoSEQ multiplex PCR, and the TCRdb table lists in-frame clones only, not all of them. The table records about 73,000 clones, approximately 88% of them present only once. This material consisted of peripheral blood, taken on day 0 of AZD1222 vaccination. The source of these receptors is an adult in good health.

The genes are TRBV4-1 and TRBJ2-5; D is perhaps TRBD1 or TRBD2 (5 bases each). CDR1 MGHRA and CDR2 YSYEKL come from the germline V gene. The CDR3 is 18 residues long. Trimming stripped 0 bases from V and 5 bases from J, with 22 bases between. Here the CDR3 DNA reads TGCGCCAGCAGCCAAGATGGGCCCCAGGGAGCGTGGCGGGAGACCCAGTACTTC. Translating it yields CASSQDGPQGAWRETQYF.

The rearrangement links TRBV20-1 to TRBJ2-1; D unclear. The germline V and J ends were trimmed by 2 bases and 5 bases, with 4 bases remaining between them. CDR1 and CDR2 from the germline V gene are DFQATT and SNEGSKA (reference sequence). CDR3 length: 11 amino acids. The CDR3 DNA reads as TGCAGTGCTAGATTTAACAATGAGCAGTTCTTC. It yields the protein CSARFNNEQFF.

V is TRBV20-1 and J is TRBJ2-7, with D maybe TRBD2 (5 bases). This CDR3 has 11 amino acids. CDR1 is DFQATT, CDR2 SNEGSKA, per germline (reference sequence). Trimming shortened V by 4 bases and J by 7 bases, and 11 bases separated the two germline ends. This CDR3 is CSAISVEEQYF. The CDR3 DNA follows: TGCAGTGCTATTAGCGTGGAAGAGCAGTACTTC.

CDR3 bases: TGTGCCAGCTCAATACAGGGGGTAAATCAGCCCCAGCATTTT. The encoded protein is CASSIQGVNQPQHF. V and J are TRBV18 and TRBJ1-5; 8 bases are a match to TRBD1. V trimming: 5 bases; J trimming: 4 bases; junction bases outside the gene matches: 4. The CDR3 is made up of 14 amino acids. The germline CDR1 and CDR2 sequences are KGHSH and LQKENI.